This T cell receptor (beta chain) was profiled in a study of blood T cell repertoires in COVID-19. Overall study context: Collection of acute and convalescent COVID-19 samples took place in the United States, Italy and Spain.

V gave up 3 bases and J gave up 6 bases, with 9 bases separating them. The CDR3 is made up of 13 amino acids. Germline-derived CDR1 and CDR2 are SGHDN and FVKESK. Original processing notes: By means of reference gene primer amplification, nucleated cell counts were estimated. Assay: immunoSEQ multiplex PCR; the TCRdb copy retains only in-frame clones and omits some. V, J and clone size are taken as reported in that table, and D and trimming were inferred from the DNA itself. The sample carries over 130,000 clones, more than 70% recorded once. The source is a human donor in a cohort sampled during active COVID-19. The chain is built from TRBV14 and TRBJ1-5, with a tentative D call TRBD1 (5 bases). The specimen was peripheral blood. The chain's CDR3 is CASSQGPGQPQHF. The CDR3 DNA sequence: TGTGCCAGCAGCCAGGGGCCAGGTCAGCCCCAGCATTTT.